The next 3 T cell receptor beta chains were all read from a single sample in a study of T cell responses to AZD1222 COVID-19 vaccine. Some clones are missing from TCRdb's copy, which holds only in-frame ones; the method was immunoSEQ multiplex PCR. This table has about 100,000 clones, approximately 90% appearing once. This sample comprised peripheral blood, obtained on day 0 of AZD1222 vaccination. These receptors were collected from an adult in good health.

The chain has TRBV28 and TRBJ1-5, with D possibly TRBD1 on 5 matching bases. CDR1 is MDHEN and CDR2 is SYDVKM in the germline V gene. The length of the CDR3 is 15 residues. Trimming took 4 bases from V and 6 from J, leaving 16 bases between them. CDR3 in DNA: TGTGCCAGCAGTTCTGTGGGGGGGAGAGGTCAGCCCCAGCATTTT. Amino acids: CASSSVGGRGQPQHF.

The rearrangement uses TRBV2 and TRBJ1-6; TRBD1 agrees at 7 bases. This CDR3 comprises 14 residues. V lost 7 bases, J lost 6 bases, and 6 bases stayed unmatched. Germline V gives CDR1 SNHLY, CDR2 FYNNEI. In DNA form, the CDR3 reads TGTGCCAGCATTGAGGGACAGCTTAATTCACCCCTCCACTTT. This translates into CASIEGQLNSPLHF.

The CDR3 nucleotides read TGTGCCAGCAGTTACCTGGCGGGAGGGACCTACAATGAGCAGTTCTTC. It codes for CASSYLAGGTYNEQFF. The rearrangement joins TRBV6-5 to TRBJ2-1; 9 positions agree with TRBD2. V lost 2 bases to trimming and J lost 2 bases; unmatched junction nucleotides: 4. The CDR3 covers 16 residues. Per germline, CDR1 MNHEY and CDR2 SVGAGI.